This T cell receptor (beta chain) was profiled in a study of blood T cell repertoires in COVID-19. Study information: Acute and convalescent COVID-19 samples came from the United States, Italy and Spain.

This CDR3 contains 16 residues. Per the germline V gene, CDR1 is SGHTA and CDR2 is FQGNSA. Germline trimming cut 5 bases from V and 4 bases from J; bases unmatched to any gene: 7. Assay: immunoSEQ multiplex PCR; the TCRdb copy retains only in-frame clones and omits some. The sample lists roughly 63,000 clones, approximately 88% occurring once. This sequence was found in a human donor in a cohort sampled during active COVID-19. Sample: peripheral blood. The gene calls are TRBV7-2 and TRBJ2-7, with 14 positions matching TRBD2. The CDR3 is CASSKQGLAGEYEQYF. In nucleotides, the CDR3 is TGTGCCAGCAGCAAGCAGGGACTAGCGGGAGAGTACGAGCAGTACTTC. The full variable domain, in which reference TRBV7-2 and TRBJ2-7 provide the parts outside the CDR3, is GAGVSQSPSNKVTEKGKDVELRCDPISGHTALYWYRQSLGQGLEFLIYFQGNSAPDKSGLPSDRFSAERTGGSVSTLTIQRTQQEDSAVYLCASSKQGLAGEYEQYFGPGTRLTVT.